This paragraph reports one TCR beta chain. Its antigen remains unknown. Clones were read by immunoSEQ multiplex PCR, and TCRdb kept only the in-frame ones, dropping some. The sample yields under 200,000 clones, more than 75% seen once. The data originate from a study of T cell responses to AZD1222 COVID-19 vaccine. About the study: Second-dose schedules of about 4 or about 12 weeks were combined.

Trimming took 5 bases from V and 2 from J, leaving 4 bases between them. Germline CDR1 and CDR2: MDHEN and SYDVKM. The CDR3 spans 11 residues. Regarding the study as a whole: Unmutated variant regions reportedly attract nearly half of all spike-specific TCRs. The repertoires were collected only after the peak T cell response.

This sequence originates from an adult in good health. The starting material was peripheral blood, obtained on day 0 of AZD1222 vaccination. This chain uses TRBV28 with TRBJ2-7; D unclear. This chain's CDR3 is CASSIAYEQYF. CDR3 DNA: TGTGCCAGCAGTATCGCCTACGAGCAGTACTTC.